One sample yielded the 17 T cell receptor beta chains listed below, sequenced in a study of T cells in women clearing cervical HPV infection. Sequencing was performed with immunoSEQ multiplex PCR; in TCRdb, only in-frame clones are kept and a portion is missing. The repertoire table contains about 30,000 clones. The sequencing sample was made of blood buffy coat. Receptor source: a woman aged 18 to 75 with a cervical HPV16 infection that either progressed to CIN3+ or cleared (not recorded which).

Partial CDR3 DNA: TGCGCCAGCAGCTTGACGCGTCGGAACACTGAA. This translates into CASSLTRRNTE. The whole CDR3 region reads CASSLTRRNTEAFF. This sequence joins TRBV5-1 and TRBJ1-1; D gene uncertain. The CDR3 end is not reached by the read, which stops 3 residues before it; the germline J gene fills it in. This CDR3 comprises 14 residues. The germline V gene has CDR1 SGHRS and CDR2 YFSETQ. Deletions cut 1 base from V and 1 base from J, with 8 bases between. The full variable domain, its missing parts supplied by reference TRBV5-1 and TRBJ1-1, is KAGVTQTPRYLIKTRGQQVTLSCSPISGHRSVSWYQQTPGQGLQFLFEYFSETQRNKGNFPGRFSGRQFSNSRSEMNVSTLELGDSALYLCASSLTRRNTEAFFGQGTRLTVV.

Of note for this clone: With the read ending 3 residues before the CDR3 end, the germline J gene is used to fill in that end. V is TRBV18 and J is TRBJ1-1; tentatively, D is TRBD1 (5 bases). Germline CDR1 KGHSH, CDR2 LQKENI. V was trimmed by 4 bases and J by 5 bases, leaving 8 bases between them. This CDR3 comprises 12 residues. The covered CDR3 bases are TGTGCCAGCTCACGGGGCGAGACTGAA. Its protein product is CASSRGETE. The full CDR3 protein is CASSRGETEAFF.

As concerns this clone: The read is 3 residues too short to cover the CDR3 end, so that end is filled in from the germline J gene. The rearrangement joins TRBV20-1 to TRBJ1-2; 8 nucleotides match TRBD1. J was trimmed by 4 bases and V by 0 bases; bases with no gene match: 4. The CDR3 sequence is 14 residues long. The germline V gene has CDR1 DFQATT and CDR2 SNEGSKA (reference sequence). CDR3: CSARDLDRAYGYTF. The part of the CDR3 DNA that was read is TGCAGTGCTAGAGACTTGGACAGGGCCTATGGC.

Notes on this clone: The DNA ends 3 residues before the CDR3 does, and the rest of the CDR3 is filled in from the germline J gene. The chain combines TRBV20-1 with TRBJ2-5, with 8 positions matching TRBD1. V gave up 6 bases and J gave up 3 bases; unmatched junction bases: 6. The V gene's germline CDR1 is DFQATT and CDR2 SNEGSKA (reference sequence). This CDR3 is built from 13 residues. The CDR3 loop is CSAISTGEETQYF. The sequenced part of the CDR3 DNA is TGCAGTGCAATCTCGACAGGGGAAGAGACC.

Worth noting for this clone: Read coverage stops 3 residues before the CDR3 terminus; the germline J gene supplies the remainder. This CDR3 is also generated by other DNA sequences in the sample. The chain has TRBV5-5 and TRBJ1-4; D is undetermined. The germline CDR1 and CDR2 sequences are SGHKS and YYEKEE (reference sequence). Trimming stripped 0 bases from V and 0 bases from J, with 6 bases between. The CDR3 is 15 amino acids. The CDR3 bases that were read are TGTGCCAGCAGCTTGGTACAGTCAACTAATGAAAAA. It encodes CASSLVQSTNEK. The full CDR3 reads CASSLVQSTNEKLFF.

Of note for this clone: The sequence runs out 3 residues before the end of the CDR3; the remainder is reconstructed from the germline J gene. The rearrangement joins TRBV30 to TRBJ1-4, with 7 bases lining up with TRBD1. The CDR3 has 15 amino acids. Per germline, CDR1 GTSNPN and CDR2 SVGIG (reference sequence). CDR3 bases read: TGTGCCTGGAGTGCACTGACAGGGCCCGATTCACCA. It encodes CAWSALTGPDSP. In full, the CDR3 reads CAWSALTGPDSPLFF.

The part of the CDR3 DNA that was read is TGTGCCACCCAGCAGGAGGGGTTGCGCGAG. This sequence encodes CATQQEGLRE. The CDR3 in its entirety is CATQQEGLREQYF. The J gene is TRBJ2-7, the V gene TRBV19, with D possibly matching TRBD2 (6 bases). The read terminates 3 residues ahead of where the CDR3 ends, so the germline J gene completes it. Trimming stripped 10 bases from V and 6 bases from J, with 19 bases between. The CDR3 has 13 amino acids. Germline CDR1 is LNHDA and CDR2 is SQIVND (reference sequence).

A note on this clone: The read is 3 residues too short to cover the CDR3 end, so that end is filled in from the germline J gene. The rearrangement joins TRBV19 to TRBJ2-5; the D is unclear. There are 14 residues in the CDR3. V was shortened by 1 base and J by 3 bases, with 9 bases between the two germline ends. CDR1 is LNHDA and CDR2 is SQIVND in the germline V gene (reference sequence). The sequenced part of the CDR3 DNA is TGTGCCAGTAGTATAGGAGCACCTAAAGAGACC. This encodes CASSIGAPKET. The whole CDR3 region reads CASSIGAPKETQYF.

In regard to this clone: The DNA ends 3 residues before the CDR3 does, and the rest of the CDR3 is filled in from the germline J gene. The chain combines TRBV20-1 with TRBJ2-7; D possibly corresponds to TRBD1 (5 bases). The CDR3 has 12 amino acids. Germline V CDR1 and CDR2: DFQATT, SNEGSKA (reference sequence). Trimming cost V 2 bases and J 4 bases, with 9 bases left between them. CDR3 region: CSARTKGYEQYF. The CDR3 bases that were read are TGCAGTGCTAGAACGAAGGGGTACGAG.

Of note for this clone: The read ends 3 residues shy of where the CDR3 ends; the end is completed using the germline J gene. This sequence joins TRBV5-1 and TRBJ2-3; D remains unclear. CDR3 size: 14 residues. Trimming pared 4 bases from V and 0 bases from J, leaving 9 bases between. The germline gives CDR1 SGHRS, CDR2 YFSETQ. Incomplete CDR3 DNA: TGCGCCAGCAGCAACGGCGGCAGCACAGATACG. This translates into CASSNGGSTDT. In full, the CDR3 reads CASSNGGSTDTQYF.

For this clone: Sequencing ends 3 residues short of the CDR3 end; the germline J gene provides the rest. The chain has TRBV19 and TRBJ2-7, with 7 bases fitting TRBD2. The CDR3 spans 15 residues. CDR1 LNHDA and CDR2 SQIVND come from the germline V gene (reference sequence). V shed 3 bases and J 2 bases; nucleotides not matched to a gene: 7. Incomplete CDR3 DNA: TGTGCCAGTAGTATTTCGCTAGCGGTACCCTACGAG. Amino acids: CASSISLAVPYE. The whole CDR3 reads CASSISLAVPYEQYF.

As concerns this clone: Read coverage stops 3 residues before the CDR3 terminus; the germline J gene supplies the remainder. The chain combines TRBV7-9 with TRBJ2-5; the match to TRBD2 covers 7 bases. The CDR3 consists of 12 residues. The V gene's germline CDR1 is SEHNR and CDR2 FQNEAQ (reference sequence). The DNA read from the CDR3 is TGTGCCAGCAGTGTAGCGGGTGAAACC. Its protein is CASSVAGET. The full CDR3 is CASSVAGETQYF.

Notes on this clone: The CDR3 is cut off 3 residues early in the read; its end comes from the germline J gene. The genes are TRBV5-1 and TRBJ2-5, with no clear D. Germline V gene sequence: CDR1 SGHRS, CDR2 YFSETQ. The CDR3 sequence is 13 residues long. Trimming removed 0 bases from V and 3 bases from J, with 6 bases in between. CDR3 loop: CASSLDTEETQYF. The DNA read from the CDR3 is TGCGCCAGCAGCTTGGATACTGAAGAGACC.

For this clone: The read falls 3 residues short of the CDR3 end, and the missing part is taken from the germline J gene. This chain joins TRBV2 and TRBJ2-3; TRBD2 is a possible D gene (6 bases). V dropped 8 bases and J dropped 0 bases, with 15 bases sitting between them. Germline values: CDR1 SNHLY, CDR2 FYNNEI. CDR3 length: 15 residues. CDR3 in amino acids: CASVQGGTSTDTQYF. CDR3 DNA, as far as it was read: TGTGCCAGCGTCCAAGGTGGGACTAGCACAGATACG.

Notes on this clone: The read ends 3 residues shy of where the CDR3 ends; the end is completed using the germline J gene. The chain employs TRBV6-2 or TRBV6-3 and TRBJ1-1; unclear D gene. Germline CDR1 is MNHEY and CDR2 is SVGEGT. Trimming shortened V by 1 base and J by 1 base, and 7 bases separated the two germline ends. The CDR3 is 14 amino acids. The covered CDR3 bases are TGTGCCAGCAGTTACTTGGCGGCGAACACTGAA. Its protein is CASSYLAANTE. The CDR3 reads in full as CASSYLAANTEAFF.

In the case of this clone: The read halts 3 residues ahead of the CDR3 end, with the missing end drawn from the germline J gene. This chain links TRBV20-1 with TRBJ1-2; unclear D gene. Germline values: CDR1 DFQATT, CDR2 SNEGSKA (reference sequence). The V and J ends lost 2 bases and 7 bases respectively, with 11 bases between them. This CDR3 spans 12 amino acids. The CDR3 sequence is CSARPIRAGYTF. CDR3 bases read: TGCAGTGCTAGACCCATAAGGGCTGGC.

For this clone: Read sequence stops 3 residues before the CDR3 end, and the germline J gene provides the missing end. The V gene is TRBV29-1, the J gene TRBJ2-2, with 9 bases lining up with TRBD1. V lost 5 bases to trimming and J lost 0 bases; unmatched junction nucleotides: 4. Per the germline V gene, CDR1 is SQVTM and CDR2 is ANQGSEA. The CDR3 loop spans 15 amino acids. The CDR3: CSVRTGGANTGELFF. CDR3 bases read: TGCAGCGTTAGAACAGGGGGCGCGAACACCGGGGAG.